This TCR beta chain was sequenced for a study of T-cell memory formation after mild COVID-19 (dated by TCRdb to 2020 to 2023). Notes on the research overall: TCR sequence clusters from the two donors were largely donor specific. In a couple of donors, T-cell clones that expanded and contracted after mild COVID-19 were tracked by sequencing TCRalpha and TCRbeta repertoires over time. The cohort was made up of two young adult volunteers, one female and one male, who were previously healthy.

PBMCs were isolated by Ficoll-Paque density gradient centrifugation. This clonotype was seen more than once but under ten times. Its antigen remains undetermined. Per-base qualities were not stored, and no clone one base away is much larger. For sequencing, an Illumina NovaSeq 6000 was employed. TCRalpha and TCRbeta cDNA libraries were built by 5'RACE with constant-segment primers, adding sample barcodes and unique molecular identifiers. RNA was extracted from every sample with Trizol reagent. Library amplification was performed in two PCR steps, and a second sample barcode and Illumina TruSeq adapters were introduced in the second step. The libraries were sequenced on an Illumina NovaSeq using 2 x 150 bp paired-end reads. Regarding the original processing steps: With migec v1.2.7, reads were demultiplexed and then collapsed into UMI-guided consensus sequences. Using mixcr v2.1.11, the UMI consensuses were aligned to TRA and TRB V and J templates and assembled into clonotypes. Expanded or contracted clonotypes were those called significant by both edgeR and NoisET, with noise models trained on biological replicates. For edgeR calls, the thresholds were a false discovery rate-adjusted p below 0.01 and a log2 fold-change of 1. PCA with hierarchical clustering of max-normalized trajectories of the 1000 most abundant clonotypes was used as exploratory dynamics analysis. Each responding clone was given a CD4 or CD8 phenotype based on the CD4+ and CD8+ repertoires, which had been sequenced separately. The public reads were reprocessed in TCRdb via fastp at Q25 and MiXCR, keeping in-frame beta chains. For every CDR3 protein sequence, its rows merge into one entry that carries the most common genes and DNA. The V and J calls follow TCRdb's processing rather than the paper's. This sample comprises 310,000 or so distinct CDR3 sequences, more than 15% of them detected only once. 22% of the sample comes from the top ten.

V ends up 7 bases short and J 4 bases short, with an unmatched junction base count of 15. Including cysteine and phenylalanine, the CDR3 has 19 amino acids. This entry keeps only the CDR3 DNA: 57 bases, framed from base 1. In the germline V gene, CDR1 corresponds to SGHAT and CDR2 to FQNNGV. What the authors observed across the whole study: Only a couple of mild cases were covered in the study, and larger cohorts including severe cases with pre-infection samples were considered necessary. Clones contracting from day 15 to 85 had balanced CD4/CD8 phenotypes, while a second wave expanding from day 15 to 37 was biased towards CD4+. The detection of some responding clones in pre-infection memory suggests that pre-existing cross-reactive memory T cells joined the SARS-CoV-2 response. SARS-CoV-2 specificity was not confirmed for the second-wave clones peaking on day 37. Contracting CD4+ clones were found mainly in CM and EM memory subsets, while CD8+ clones were enriched in EMRA.

The chain couples TRBV11-2 to TRBJ2-2; 13 central bases correspond to TRBD2. Sequencing was performed on PBMCs or a T cell subset sorted from them (not recorded which). The TCR sequence derives from a man younger than 35 who had mild COVID-19 (a few samples of this study predate the infection). The sample titles of this study are shuffled in the database, so cell type and time point are left out; the donor was told from shared clones. The nucleotides read TGTGCCAGCACCACCTGGGAACTAGCGGGGGGGCGGTTCACCGGGGAGCTGTTTTTT. Translation gives CASTTWELAGGRFTGELFF.